Listed below are T cell receptor beta chains from one sample, sequenced in a study of OX40 agonist ivuxolimab in advanced cancers. Profiled with immunoSEQ multiplex PCR; TCRdb holds only in-frame clones, not every one. This table holds about 70,000 clones, around 88% found once. The specimen comprised CD4+ or CD8+ T cells sorted from blood, sampled in a trial of the OX40 agonist ivuxolimab. The receptor source for this set is an adult with an advanced solid tumor such as melanoma, head and neck, liver or kidney cancer. Both conserved end residues are part of each CDR3. D genes are given only for firm matches. The size field is filled for only some rows; it gives once, few, many or a size class.

j_call v_call d_call clone_size cdr3_aa cdr3_nt
TRBJ2-7 TRBV11-3 NA NA CASSLTGAPPAYEQYF TGTGCCAGCAGCTTGACGGGAGCCCCGCCGGCCTACGAGCAGTACTTC
TRBJ1-3 TRBV5-6 NA NA CASSLVAGARGNTIYF TGTGCCAGCAGCTTGGTGGCGGGGGCGAGGGGAAACACCATATATTTT
TRBJ1-2 TRBV7-2 NA NA CASSFPQTRVDGYTF TGTGCCAGCAGCTTCCCCCAGACCAGGGTCGATGGCTACACCTTC
TRBJ2-6 TRBV10-3 NA once CAIRDPSGANVLTF TGTGCCATCAGGGACCCCTCTGGGGCCAACGTCCTGACTTTC
TRBJ2-4 TRBV30 NA NA CAWEGPRGNIQYF TGTGCCTGGGAGGGGCCGCGGGGAAACATTCAGTACTTC
TRBJ1-4 TRBV2 TRBD1 NA CASSEARVGDSNEKLFF TGTGCCAGCAGTGAAGCCCGGGTTGGGGACAGTAATGAAAAACTGTTTTTT
TRBJ2-7 TRBV4-2 TRBD2 NA CASSQDSGGPYEQYF TGTGCCAGCAGCCAAGATTCGGGAGGGCCCTACGAGCAGTACTTC
TRBJ1-1 TRBV29-1 NA few CSVITGFTEAFF TGCAGCGTGATCACAGGGTTCACTGAAGCTTTCTTT
TRBJ2-3 TRBV6-5 NA NA CASREGGTDTQYF TGTGCCAGCAGAGAAGGGGGCACAGATACGCAGTATTTT
TRBJ1-5 TRBV19 NA NA CASSIEGGLVSNQPQHF TGTGCCAGTAGTATTGAGGGGGGTCTAGTTAGCAATCAGCCCCAGCATTTT
TRBJ1-1 TRBV19 NA NA CASSGRVLNTEAFF TGTGCCAGTAGTGGCAGAGTACTTAACACTGAAGCTTTCTTT
TRBJ2-1 TRBV27 NA NA CASGFQGYNEQFF TGTGCCAGCGGCTTCCAGGGCTACAATGAGCAGTTCTTC
TRBJ1-2 TRBV2 TRBD1 once CASSEEDRGYGYTF TGTGCCAGCAGTGAAGAGGACAGGGGCTATGGCTACACCTTC
TRBJ2-7 TRBV19 NA NA CASNTGTGVREQYF TGTGCCAGTAATACCGGGACTGGGGTGAGGGAGCAGTACTTC